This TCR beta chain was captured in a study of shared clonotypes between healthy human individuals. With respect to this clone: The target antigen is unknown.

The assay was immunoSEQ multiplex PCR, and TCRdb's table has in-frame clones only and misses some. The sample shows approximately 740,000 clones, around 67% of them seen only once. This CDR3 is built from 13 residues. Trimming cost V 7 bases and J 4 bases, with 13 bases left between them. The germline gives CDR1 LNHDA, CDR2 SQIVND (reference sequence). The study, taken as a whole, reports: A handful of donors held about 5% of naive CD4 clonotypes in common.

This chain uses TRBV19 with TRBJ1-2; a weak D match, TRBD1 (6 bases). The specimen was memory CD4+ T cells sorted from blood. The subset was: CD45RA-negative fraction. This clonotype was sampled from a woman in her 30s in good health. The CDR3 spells CASNDRNSYGYTF. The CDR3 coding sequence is TGTGCCAGTAACGACAGGAACAGCTATGGCTACACCTTC.